The 5 T cell receptor beta chains below all came from one sample that was sequenced in a study of T cells in Graves' hyperthyroidism and ophthalmopathy. Amplified TCR beta CDR3 regions derived from RNA transcripts. The TCR CDR3 was amplified in a first-round RT-PCR using the HTBI primer set. TCRdb redid the calling of the multiplex PCR reads with MiXCR, one entry per CDR3 protein. The sample yields roughly 500,000 distinct CDR3 sequences, 35% to 55% seen once. The sample consisted of peripheral blood or thyroid tissue (not recorded which). The receptors shown here come from an adult woman with Graves' disease, either hyperthyroidism or ophthalmopathy (not recorded which).

This clonotype has more than one count but fewer than ten. The genes are TRBV20-1 and TRBJ2-1, with TRBD2 identical over 12 bases. Germline CDR1 and CDR2: DFQATT and SNEGSKA (reference sequence). This CDR3 has 12 residues. CDR3 coding DNA: TGCACCGGGACTAGCGGGCCGTCGGAGCAGTTCTTC. Translation gives CTGTSGPSEQFF.

The V and J genes are TRBV20-1 and TRBJ1-6; TRBD1 aligns across 7 bases. Germline V gene sequence: CDR1 DFQATT, CDR2 SNEGSKA (reference sequence). The trim removed 8 bases at V and 3 bases at J, leaving 10 bases unmatched. There are 15 residues in the CDR3. The CDR3 sequence: CSLSTGALYNSPLHF. The CDR3 DNA is TGCAGTTTAAGTACAGGGGCTCTCTATAATTCACCCCTCCACTTT.

This clonotype was detected many times. The rearrangement uses TRBV3-1 and TRBJ2-6, with TRBD2 matching over 13 bases. The V gene end was trimmed by 4 bases and the J gene end by 1 base; junction bases not matched to a gene: 7. The germline gives CDR1 LGHDT, CDR2 YNNKEL (reference sequence). The CDR3 totals 19 residues. The CDR3 reads CASSPGLAGVSSGANVLTF. CDR3 coding DNA: TGTGCCAGCAGCCCAGGACTAGCGGGAGTTTCGTCTGGGGCCAACGTCCTGACTTTC.

The sample holds many counts of this clonotype. This chain uses TRBV7-9 with TRBJ1-2, with TRBD1 matching 7 bases. Per germline, CDR1 SEHNR and CDR2 FQNEAQ (reference sequence). CDR3 length: 15 amino acids. The trim removed 4 bases at V and 2 bases at J, leaving 7 bases unmatched. The CDR3 coding sequence is TGTGCCAGCAGCTCCCGGGACAGATGGAACTATGGCTACACCTTC. Its protein is CASSSRDRWNYGYTF.

The table lists this clonotype with a few counts. The V gene is TRBV11-1, the J gene TRBJ1-4; unclear D gene. Germline V gene lookup returns CDR1 SGHAT and CDR2 FQDESV (reference sequence). This CDR3 has 16 residues. Trimming cost V 5 bases and J 4 bases, with 17 bases left between them. The CDR3 coding sequence is TGTGCCAGCAGCCAAGTAGGGCAGGCGGTTAATGAAAAACTGTTTTTT. Amino acid sequence: CASSQVGQAVNEKLFF.